This T cell receptor beta chain was documented in a study of OX40 agonist ivuxolimab in advanced cancers. Study-wide background: Dosing consisted of intravenous ivuxolimab at 0.01 to 10 mg/kg every 2 weeks.

With respect to this clone: Its antigen is currently unknown.

TCRdb keeps only in-frame clones here, not all; method: immunoSEQ multiplex PCR. The data hold 15,000 to 20,000 clones, with under 85% observed a single time. Blood sampling took place at baseline, cycle 4 day 1, and cycle 7 day 1. V lost 5 bases, J lost 2 bases, and 3 bases stayed unmatched. In germline, CDR1 is SGHVS, CDR2 FNYEAQ. This CDR3 region has 14 residues. Study conclusions and caveats: In the 0.1-3.0 mg/kg groups, partial responders showed among the lowest expansion. CD8+ T cells were the subset that, on average, had more expanded clones than CD4+.

The TCR originated in an adult with an advanced solid tumor such as melanoma, head and neck, liver or kidney cancer. The source was CD4+ or CD8+ T cells sorted from blood, collected in a trial of the OX40 agonist ivuxolimab. J is TRBJ2-7 and V is TRBV7-6, with 10 bases fitting TRBD2. Here the CDR3 DNA reads TGTGCCAGCAGCGCCCTAGCGGGAGCCTACGAGCAGTACTTC. It codes for CASSALAGAYEQYF.